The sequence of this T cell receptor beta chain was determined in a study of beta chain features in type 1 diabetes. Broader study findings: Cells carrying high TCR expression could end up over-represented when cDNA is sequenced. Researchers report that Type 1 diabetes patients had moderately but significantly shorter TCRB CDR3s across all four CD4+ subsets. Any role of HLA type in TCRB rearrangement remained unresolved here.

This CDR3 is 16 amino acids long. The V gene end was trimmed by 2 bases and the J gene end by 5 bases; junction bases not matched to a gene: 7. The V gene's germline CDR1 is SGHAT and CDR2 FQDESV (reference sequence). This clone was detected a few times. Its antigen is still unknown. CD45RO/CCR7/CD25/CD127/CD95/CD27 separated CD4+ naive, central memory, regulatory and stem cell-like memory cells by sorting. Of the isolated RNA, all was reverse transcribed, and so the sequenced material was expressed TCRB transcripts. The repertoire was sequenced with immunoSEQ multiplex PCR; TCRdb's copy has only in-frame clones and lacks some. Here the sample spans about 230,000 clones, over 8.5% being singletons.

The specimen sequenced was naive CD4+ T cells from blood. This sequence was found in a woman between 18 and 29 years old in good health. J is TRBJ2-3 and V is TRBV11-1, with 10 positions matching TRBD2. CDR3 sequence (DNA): TGTGCCAGCAGCTTAATAGCGGGAGGATTCATAGATACGCAGTATTTT. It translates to CASSLIAGGFIDTQYF.